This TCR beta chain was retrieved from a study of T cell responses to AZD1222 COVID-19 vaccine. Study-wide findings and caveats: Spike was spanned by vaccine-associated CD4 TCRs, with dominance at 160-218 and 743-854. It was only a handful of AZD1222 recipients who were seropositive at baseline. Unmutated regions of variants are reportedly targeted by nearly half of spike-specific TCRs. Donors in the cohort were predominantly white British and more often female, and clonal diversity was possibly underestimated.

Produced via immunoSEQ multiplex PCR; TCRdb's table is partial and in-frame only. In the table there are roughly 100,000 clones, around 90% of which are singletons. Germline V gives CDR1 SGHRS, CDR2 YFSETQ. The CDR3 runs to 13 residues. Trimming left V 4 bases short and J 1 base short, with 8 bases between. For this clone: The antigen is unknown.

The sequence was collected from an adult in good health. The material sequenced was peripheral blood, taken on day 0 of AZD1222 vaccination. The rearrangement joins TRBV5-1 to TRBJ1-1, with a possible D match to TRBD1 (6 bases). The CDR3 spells CASSGQWNTEAFF. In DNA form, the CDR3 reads TGCGCCAGCAGCGGACAGTGGAACACTGAAGCTTTCTTT.